The T cell receptor beta chain described here comes from a study of T cell clones after liver transplantation. Study as a whole: TCRbeta sequencing after a pre-transplant mixed lymphocyte reaction identified graft-donor-reactive clones, later tracked in post-transplant blood. Apart from a few HCV-positive recipients, transplants were for non-autoimmune, non-viral reasons. Standard immunosuppression, with no induction, continued until 12-24 months after transplant.

This CDR3 contains 14 residues. V lost 4 bases and J 0 bases, leaving 10 bases between the germline ends. The V gene's germline CDR1 is SGHDT and CDR2 YYEEEE. The protocol was immunoSEQ multiplex PCR, while the TCRdb copy is restricted to in-frame clones and leaves out a portion. The data contain thousands of clones, 30% to 40% of them singletons. This clone is labeled medium-sized (0.01 to 0.1%). Antigen: not known. Alloreactive TCRbeta sequences came from sequencing proliferating CFSE-low cells in the MLR. Pre-transplant recipient cells met graft donor PBMCs, splenocytes, lymph-node cells, or third-party PBMCs.

The TCR was taken from a human patient who received a liver transplant. Some T cells may arise from the graft donor. Input material: CD4+ T cells from cultured PBMCs. The gene calls are TRBV5-6 and TRBJ1-1; D gene ambiguous. CDR3 amino acids: CASSHGRVNTEAFF. The CDR3 DNA sequence: TGTGCCAGCAGCCACGGACGGGTGAACACTGAAGCTTTCTTT.